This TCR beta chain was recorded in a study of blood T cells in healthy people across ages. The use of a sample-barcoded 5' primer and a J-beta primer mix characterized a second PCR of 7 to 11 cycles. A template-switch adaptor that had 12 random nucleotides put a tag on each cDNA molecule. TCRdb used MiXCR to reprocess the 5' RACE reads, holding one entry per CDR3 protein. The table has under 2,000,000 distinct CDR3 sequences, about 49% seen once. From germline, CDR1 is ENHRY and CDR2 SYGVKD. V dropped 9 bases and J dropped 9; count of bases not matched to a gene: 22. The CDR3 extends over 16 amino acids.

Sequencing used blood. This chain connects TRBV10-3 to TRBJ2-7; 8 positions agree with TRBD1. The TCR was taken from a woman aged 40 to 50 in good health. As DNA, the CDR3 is TGTGCCATACGGTCGGACAGGGCAGAAGTAAGAAACGGGCAGTACTTC. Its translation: CAIRSDRAEVRNGQYF.